This T cell receptor (beta chain) was found in a study of prognosis after radiotherapy for stage I lung cancer. Study as a whole: For radiotherapy, patients got SBRT split into 3 to 5 fractions, giving a biologically effective dose of at least 100 Gy. Findings of the study overall: Divergent TRBV and TRBJ gene usage has reportedly been observed between patients with and without metastases.

Starting from genomic DNA, TCR beta CDR3 was amplified through two-round multiplex PCR. Gene-specific TRBV and TRBJ primers were used in PCR round one. TCRdb analysed the multiplex PCR reads with MiXCR anew, one entry per CDR3 protein. This sample has 30,000 to 40,000 distinct CDR3 sequences, with around 24% found just once. CDR1 SGHRS and CDR2 YFSETQ come from the germline V gene. V gave up 4 bases and J gave up 9 bases; unmatched junction bases: 9. The CDR3 contains 16 residues. This clonotype was recorded many times. No antigen is known for it. This specimen was PBMCs, taken before or after stereotactic body radiation therapy (not recorded which). The sequence was obtained from a donor aged 50 or older with non-small cell lung cancer. The V gene is TRBV5-1, the J gene TRBJ2-1, with 14 bases fitting TRBD2. DNA of the CDR3: TGCGCCAGCAGCGAGGGAGGACTAGCGGGAGGTGGTGAGCAGTTCTTC. It translates to CASSEGGLAGGGEQFF.